This TCR beta chain was recovered during a study of blood T cells in healthy people across ages (dated by TCRdb to about 2015). Background on the whole study: Template switching captured roughly one uniquely barcoded TCR beta cDNA molecule per two T cells in model experiments. The study measured age-related changes in TCR beta repertoire diversity using deep sequencing normalized with unique cDNA molecular identifiers. Donors were grouped into four age groups: young (average 16 years), middle-aged (less than 40), aged (about 59) and long-lived (approximately 78). To avoid experimental bias, donors of different ages were spread randomly across the sequencing lanes. For two donors (one aged 18 to 30 and one aged 80 or older), the study analyzed two additional independent replicas of 1 million unique cDNA reads from the same blood draw.

To prepare the library, 5' RACE was applied. A second PCR of roughly 7 to 12 cycles was run with a J-beta primer mix and a sample-barcoded 5' primer. Each TCR beta cDNA molecule received a unique molecular identifier from a template-switch 5' adaptor carrying 12 random nucleotides. Each sample yielded at least 2.5 million CDR3-containing paired-end reads. The Mint cDNA synthesis kit, primed by a TRBC-specific oligonucleotide, was used to synthesize first-strand cDNA from all RNA. Following uracil-DNA glycosylase treatment, a first 18-cycle PCR with universal primers M1SS and BC2_uni_R was performed on all cDNA. The published analysis was carried out like this. For normalization, 1 million high-quality reads were randomly selected from each sample, with every read carrying a distinct molecular identifier. Instead of being binned into consensus sequences, reads with shared molecular identifiers were discarded. MiTCR, with a Q25 quality threshold and the strictest error-elimination algorithm, was used for CDR3 identification, clonotype clustering and error correction. A nonparametric unseen species model with Euler transformation was used to estimate lower-bound total TCR beta diversity. TCRdb reworked the public reads: Q25 trimming with fastp, MiXCR clone assembly, productive beta chains retained. Every CDR3 protein is listed once, alongside the most common genes and DNA of its rows. TCRdb assigned the V and J calls; the authors' analysis was not used. A total of 1.5 million to 2 million distinct CDR3 sequences appear in this sample, around 42% of them only once. Of the sample, 23% falls within the top ten clones.

Summary of the overall study and its limitations: As age increased, observed TCR beta diversity per million T cells dropped in a roughly linear way, and a significant reduction was already evident by age 40. Estimates of total diversity from one million sequenced T cells were regarded as lower bounds and underestimates. Compared with the aged group, the long-lived group had more naive CD4+ T cells, fewer expanded clones and increased TCR diversity, a pattern suggesting age selection. Observed TCR beta diversity correlated strongly with the percentage of naive T cells measured by flow cytometry. Because the CMV infection status of the donors was unknown, age-related changes in expanded clonotypes may potentially have been confounded. Since profiling was done on bulk unsorted PBMCs, naive and antigen-experienced compartments could not be conclusively compared.

Donors were 35 to 40 systemically healthy Caucasian individuals from Russia aged 6 to 90 years. Each donor gave roughly 9 milliliters of peripheral blood, drawn into EDTA-treated Vacutainer tubes. Ficoll-Paque density-gradient centrifugation was used to isolate PBMCs, with at least 6.5 million per sample. Total RNA was extracted from PBMCs with Trizol reagent, with at least 6 micrograms obtained per sample. For every donor, flow cytometry on a PBMC aliquot measured the percentage of naive CD45RAhigh/CD27high T cells. Points on this clonotype: No antigen is known for it. The record has no base qualities; no much larger clone is one base away.

This TCR derives from a human donor in good health. The sample was blood.

At the DNA level, the sequence is TGTGCCACCACCGGGTCCATTTGTGGCGGCTACACCTTC. The resulting protein is CATTGSICGGYTF. Rearrangement joined TRBV6-5 to TRBJ1-2; no confident D gene assignment can be made. CDR1 and CDR2, looked up from the germline V gene, are MNHEY and SVGAGI. V was cut back by 10 bases and J by 8 bases, leaving a gap of 20 bases between them. From the cysteine through the phenylalanine, the CDR3 covers 13 amino acids. Here the CDR3 DNA is all that survives: 39 bases in frame from base 1.